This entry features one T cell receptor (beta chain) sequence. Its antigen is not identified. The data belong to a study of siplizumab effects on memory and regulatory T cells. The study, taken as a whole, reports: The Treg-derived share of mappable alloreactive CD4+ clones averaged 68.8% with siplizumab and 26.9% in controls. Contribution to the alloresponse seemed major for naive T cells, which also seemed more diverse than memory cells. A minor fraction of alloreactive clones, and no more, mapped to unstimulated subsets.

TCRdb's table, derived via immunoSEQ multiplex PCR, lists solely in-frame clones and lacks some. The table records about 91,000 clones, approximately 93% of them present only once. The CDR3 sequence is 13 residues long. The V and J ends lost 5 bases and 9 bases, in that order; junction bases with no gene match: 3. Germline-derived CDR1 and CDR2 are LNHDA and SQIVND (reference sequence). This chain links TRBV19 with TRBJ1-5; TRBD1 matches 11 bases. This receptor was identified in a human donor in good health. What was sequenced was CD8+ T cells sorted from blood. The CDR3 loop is CASSGTGGGPQHF. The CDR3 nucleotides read TGTGCCAGTAGTGGGACAGGGGGTGGGCCCCAGCATTTT.